The source of this TCR beta chain is a study of blood T cell repertoires in COVID-19. About the research overall: Both acute and convalescent COVID-19 samples were obtained from the United States, Italy and Spain. PBMCs, B-cell-depleted T cells, or T cells provided the cDNA or gDNA that made up the material.

In the original processing: Amplification from reference gene primers served as the basis for estimated nucleated cell counts. TCRdb's table, derived via immunoSEQ multiplex PCR, lists solely in-frame clones and lacks some. Clone size and the V and J calls come from that table; the DNA yielded D and trimming. The repertoire holds around 300,000 clones, with about nine tenths as singletons. The CDR3 is made up of 16 amino acids. V was cut by 0 bases and J by 1 base, with 11 bases left in between. Per the germline V gene, CDR1 is LGHDT and CDR2 is YNNKEL (reference sequence). This TCR was recovered from a man aged 50-59 years with acute or convalescent COVID-19. Sequencing used peripheral blood. J is TRBJ2-3 and V is TRBV3-1 (or the pseudogene TRBV3-2); D ambiguous. CDR3 sequence reads: CASSQERLSGTDTQYF. The CDR3, as DNA: TGTGCCAGCAGCCAAGAGAGACTTTCCGGCACAGATACGCAGTATTTT.